This TCR beta chain originates from a study of blood T cell repertoires in COVID-19. CDR1 and CDR2 (germline): SGHVS, FNYEAQ. With V trimmed by 7 bases and J by 6 bases, 13 bases remained unmatched. This CDR3 spans 15 amino acids. The study recruited people aged roughly 18 to 100 years across about two dozen US areas. Assay: immunoSEQ multiplex PCR; the TCRdb copy retains only in-frame clones and omits some. The profile shows 150,000 or so clones, approximately 80% of them singletons. The material sequenced was PBMCs or T cells enriched from blood (not recorded which). The gene calls are TRBV7-6 and TRBJ1-2, with TRBD1 matching 8 bases. This clonotype was sampled from a man aged 50-60 years who had recovered from COVID-19. DNA of the CDR3: TGTGCCAGCACCTTGGGACCGGGACAGGAGAATGGCTACACCTTC. It codes for CASTLGPGQENGYTF.